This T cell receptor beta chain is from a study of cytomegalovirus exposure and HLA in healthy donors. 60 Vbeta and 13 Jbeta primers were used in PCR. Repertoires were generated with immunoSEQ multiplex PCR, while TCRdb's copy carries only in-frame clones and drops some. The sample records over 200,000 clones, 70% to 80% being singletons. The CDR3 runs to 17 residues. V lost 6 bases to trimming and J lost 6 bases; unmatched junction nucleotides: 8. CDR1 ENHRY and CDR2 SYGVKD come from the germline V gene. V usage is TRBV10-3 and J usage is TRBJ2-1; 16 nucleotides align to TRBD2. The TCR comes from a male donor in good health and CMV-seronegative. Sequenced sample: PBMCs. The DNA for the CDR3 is TGTGCCATCAGCGGGACTAGCGGGAGGGCGTTAGTCAATGAGCAGTTCTTC. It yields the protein CAISGTSGRALVNEQFF.